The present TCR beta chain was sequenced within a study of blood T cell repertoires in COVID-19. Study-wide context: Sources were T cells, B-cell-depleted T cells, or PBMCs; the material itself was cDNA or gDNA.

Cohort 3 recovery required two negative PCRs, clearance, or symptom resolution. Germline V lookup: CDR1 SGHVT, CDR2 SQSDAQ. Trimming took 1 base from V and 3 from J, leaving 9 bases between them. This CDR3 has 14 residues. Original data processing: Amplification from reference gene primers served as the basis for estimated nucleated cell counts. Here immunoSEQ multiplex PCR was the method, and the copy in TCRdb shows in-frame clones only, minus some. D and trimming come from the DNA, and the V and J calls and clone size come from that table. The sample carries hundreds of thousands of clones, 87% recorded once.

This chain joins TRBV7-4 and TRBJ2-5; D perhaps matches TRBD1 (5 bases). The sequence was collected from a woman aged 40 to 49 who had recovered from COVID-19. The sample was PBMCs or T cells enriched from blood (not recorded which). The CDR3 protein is CASSLVIGEETQYF. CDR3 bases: TGTGCCAGCAGCTTAGTCATAGGGGAAGAGACCCAGTACTTC.